This T cell receptor beta chain originates from a study of blood T cell repertoires in COVID-19. Overall study: The cDNA or gDNA used as material had been derived from T cells, B-cell-depleted T cells, or PBMCs.

Recruits, aged about 18 to 100 years, lived in approximately 26 US areas. Donors were grouped by their self-reported clinical history. This clone was detected only once. The authors' processing: Estimation of nucleated cell counts relied on the amplification of reference gene primers. Assay used: immunoSEQ multiplex PCR; TCRdb lists only in-frame clones, some missing. The V and J calls and clone size were taken over from that table, and D and trimming were inferred from the DNA. The sample contains approximately 250,000 clones, 75% to 90% of which appear only once. Germline trimming cut 8 bases from V and 3 bases from J; bases unmatched to any gene: 3. This CDR3 has 12 amino acids. The V gene's germline CDR1 is SGHRS and CDR2 YFSETQ.

Sample: PBMCs or T cells enriched from blood (not recorded which). This TCR was recovered from a woman aged 25-40 years with acute COVID-19. The chain employs TRBV5-1 and TRBJ1-1, with 8 bases matching TRBD1. In DNA, the CDR3 is TGCGCCAGTACGACAGGGGACACTGAAGCTTTCTTT. Encoded protein: CASTTGDTEAFF.